This TCR beta chain originates from a study of CD8 T cells in Susac syndrome. Sequencing targeted TCR beta in blood CD8+ and CD4+ T cells. TEMRA cells were FACS-enriched, while CD8+ and CD4+ T cells were negatively isolated. RNA in amounts of roughly 0.5 to 1 ug was reverse transcribed with random hexamers. Coverage of TCR beta CDR3 amplification by immunoSEQ multiplex PCR extended to 54 Vbeta and 13 Jbeta. From the immunoSEQ multiplex PCR reads, TCRdb called clonotypes with MiXCR, one entry per CDR3 protein. The table shows around 220,000 distinct CDR3 sequences, with approximately 90% occurring only once. CDR1 MNHEY and CDR2 SMNVEV come from the germline V gene (reference sequence). Trimming shortened V by 2 bases and J by 4 bases, and 9 bases separated the two germline ends. CDR3 length: 14 amino acids.

The sequenced sample was CD8+ T cells from PBMCs. The origin of this receptor is a human donor with multiple sclerosis. V gene TRBV27 combines with J gene TRBJ2-1, with a weak D call TRBD2 (6 bases). The CDR3: CASSLGGLYNEQFF. In DNA form, the CDR3 reads TGTGCCAGCAGTTTAGGGGGACTGTACAATGAGCAGTTCTTC.